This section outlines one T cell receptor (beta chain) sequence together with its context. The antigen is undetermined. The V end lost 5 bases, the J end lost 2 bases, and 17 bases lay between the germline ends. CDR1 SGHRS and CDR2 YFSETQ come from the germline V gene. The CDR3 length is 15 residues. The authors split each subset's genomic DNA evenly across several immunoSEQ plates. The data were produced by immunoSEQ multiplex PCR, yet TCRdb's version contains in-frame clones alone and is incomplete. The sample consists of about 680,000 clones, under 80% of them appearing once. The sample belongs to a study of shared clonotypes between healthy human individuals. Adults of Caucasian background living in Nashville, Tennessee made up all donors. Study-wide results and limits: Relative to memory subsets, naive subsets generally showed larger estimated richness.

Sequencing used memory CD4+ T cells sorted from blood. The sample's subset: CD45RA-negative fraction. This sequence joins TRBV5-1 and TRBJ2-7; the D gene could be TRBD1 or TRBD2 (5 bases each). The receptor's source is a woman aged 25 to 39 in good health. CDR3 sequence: CASRRLVGDPYEQYF. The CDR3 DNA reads TGCGCCAGCAGGCGATTAGTGGGGGACCCCTACGAGCAGTACTTC.